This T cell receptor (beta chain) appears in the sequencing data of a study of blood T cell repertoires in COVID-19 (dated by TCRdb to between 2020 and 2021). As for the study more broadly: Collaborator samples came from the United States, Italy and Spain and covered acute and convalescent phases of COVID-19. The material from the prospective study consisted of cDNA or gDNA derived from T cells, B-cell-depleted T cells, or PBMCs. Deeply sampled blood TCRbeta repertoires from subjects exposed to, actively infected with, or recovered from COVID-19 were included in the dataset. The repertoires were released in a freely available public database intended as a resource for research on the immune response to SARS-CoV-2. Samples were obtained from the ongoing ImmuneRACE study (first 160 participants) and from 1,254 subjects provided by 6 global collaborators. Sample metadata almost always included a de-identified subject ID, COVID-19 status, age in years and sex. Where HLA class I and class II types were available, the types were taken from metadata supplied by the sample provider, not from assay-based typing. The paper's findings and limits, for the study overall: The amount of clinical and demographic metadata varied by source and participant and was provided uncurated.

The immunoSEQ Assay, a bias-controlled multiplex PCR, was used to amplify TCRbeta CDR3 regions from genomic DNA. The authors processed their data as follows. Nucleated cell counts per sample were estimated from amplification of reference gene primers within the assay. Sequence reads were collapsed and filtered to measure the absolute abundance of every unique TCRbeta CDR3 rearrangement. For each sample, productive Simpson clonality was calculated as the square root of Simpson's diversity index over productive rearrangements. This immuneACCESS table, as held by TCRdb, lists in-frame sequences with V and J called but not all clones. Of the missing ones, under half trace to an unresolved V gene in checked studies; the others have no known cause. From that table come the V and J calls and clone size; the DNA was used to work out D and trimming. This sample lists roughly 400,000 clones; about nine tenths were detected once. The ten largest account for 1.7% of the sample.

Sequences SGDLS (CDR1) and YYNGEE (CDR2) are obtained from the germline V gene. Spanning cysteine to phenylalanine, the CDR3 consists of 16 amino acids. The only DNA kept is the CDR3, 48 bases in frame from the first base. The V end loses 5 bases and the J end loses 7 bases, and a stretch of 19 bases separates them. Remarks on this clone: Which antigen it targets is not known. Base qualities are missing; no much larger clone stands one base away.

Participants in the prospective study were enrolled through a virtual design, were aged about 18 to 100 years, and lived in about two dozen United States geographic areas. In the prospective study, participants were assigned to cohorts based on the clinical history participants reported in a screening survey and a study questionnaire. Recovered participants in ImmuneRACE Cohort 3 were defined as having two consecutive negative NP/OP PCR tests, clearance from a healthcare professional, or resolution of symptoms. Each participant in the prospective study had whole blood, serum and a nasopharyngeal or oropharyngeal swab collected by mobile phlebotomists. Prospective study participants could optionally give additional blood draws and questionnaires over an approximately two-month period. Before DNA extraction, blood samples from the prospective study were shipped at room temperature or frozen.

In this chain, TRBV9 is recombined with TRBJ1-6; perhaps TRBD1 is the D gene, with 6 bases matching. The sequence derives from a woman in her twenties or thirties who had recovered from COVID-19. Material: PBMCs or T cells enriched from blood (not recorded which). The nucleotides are TGTGCCAGCAGACCCACAGGGAGAGGGTTGAATTCACCCCTCCACTTT. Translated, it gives CASRPTGRGLNSPLHF.